The rows below give T cell receptor beta chains drawn from one sample of a study of T cell repertoires in cytomegalovirus infection. Each CDR3 protein gets one entry after TCRdb re-called the reads with MiXCR. Among under 150,000 distinct CDR3 sequences listed, 8.8% were seen once. The sequenced sample was PBMCs. All receptors come from a human donor in good health (CMV status not recorded). Some clones in this sample may be carry-over from other donors' samples. Each CDR3 is given without its conserved first and last residue.

ASSQDGNLYRGGYT	TRBV4-2	TRBJ1-2
ASSLSAVGEQ	TRBV7-6	TRBJ2-1
ASSSEGDSPLH	TRBV7-9	TRBJ1-6
ASSQILDRGNSPLH	TRBV4-1	TRBJ1-6
SALGQTNTGELF	TRBV20-1	TRBJ2-2
SVRTSLSAKNIQY	TRBV29-1	TRBJ2-4
SASEAGTLQETQY	TRBV20-1	TRBJ2-5
ASSHRRTSYINEQF	TRBV6-5	TRBJ2-1
ASQPPGQLFNYGYT	TRBV28	TRBJ1-2
ASSYSGEEAF	TRBV6-5	TRBJ1-1
ASGKSLRDGVREKLF	TRBV19	TRBJ1-4
ASSLLAGGSYEQY	TRBV5-5	TRBJ2-7
ASSQEKGREGQPQH	TRBV14	TRBJ1-5
ATKTRASTDTQY	TRBV19	TRBJ2-3
ASSSLDRARTYGYT	TRBV2	TRBJ1-2
ASSPLPSQETQY	TRBV7-6	TRBJ2-5
SAREAGDYKETQY	TRBV20-1	TRBJ2-5
ASSPDVAYNEQF	TRBV5-1	TRBJ2-1
ASSLGGQGTDTQY	TRBV5-1	TRBJ2-3
ASSLTSYEQY	TRBV7-2	TRBJ2-7
ASSTGLGETQY	TRBV19	TRBJ2-5
ASSRSPDYNEQF	TRBV6-4	TRBJ2-1
AISRDPGELF	TRBV10-3	TRBJ2-2
ASRQGNQPQH	TRBV2	TRBJ1-5
ASSLDWETQY	TRBV7-8	TRBJ2-5
ASSRDTGKQF	TRBV2	TRBJ2-1
ASSPIRATEAF	TRBV12-3/TRBV12-4	TRBJ1-1
ASSYREFNQPQH	TRBV7-8	TRBJ1-5
ASSKAGVTSYEQY	TRBV5-1	TRBJ2-7
ASSHQDRGRFPNEQF	TRBV7-9	TRBJ2-1
ASSIPPARVYGYT	TRBV19	TRBJ1-2
ASSSLTGGPYEQY	TRBV5-1	TRBJ2-7
ASSKGGNQPQH	TRBV5-4	TRBJ1-5
SAIASTDTQY	TRBV20-1	TRBJ2-3
ASSLETGGSWRNTEAF	TRBV7-6	TRBJ1-1
ASSRQDRGEGNQPQH	TRBV23-1	TRBJ1-5
ASRQGTLTDTQY	TRBV7-9	TRBJ2-3
ASRVYSGAPGDTIY	TRBV5-5	TRBJ1-3
ASSQEGGGARETQY	TRBV4-2	TRBJ2-5
ASLRNTDTQY	TRBV28	TRBJ2-3
SASLALWTGEQF	TRBV20-1	TRBJ2-1
ASSPSQGPYGYT	TRBV5-1	TRBJ1-2
SVPLSGQETQY	TRBV20-1	TRBJ2-5
ASKLAGGADTQY	TRBV28	TRBJ2-3
ASSQDRGRINEQF	TRBV12-3/TRBV12-4	TRBJ2-1
ASSQLGRTPGMGELF	TRBV4-1	TRBJ2-2
ASSQTDRGAWDEQF	TRBV3-1	TRBJ2-1
ASSPLADLSTDTQY	TRBV7-2	TRBJ2-3
ASSPRTATNEKLF	TRBV5-1	TRBJ1-4
ATSRDKGQPQH	TRBV15	TRBJ1-5
ASSLQDSYNEQF	TRBV5-1	TRBJ2-1
SAKPLSGVRTEAF	TRBV20-1	TRBJ1-1
ASSLKTFGNEQF	TRBV7-3	TRBJ2-1
ASSVELPSGGRAF	TRBV28	TRBJ1-1